These 29 T cell receptor beta chains originate from one sample sequenced in a study of response to subunit inactivated influenza vaccine. TCRdb re-called the RT-PCR reads with MiXCR, one entry per CDR3 protein. The repertoire has 450,000 to 600,000 distinct CDR3 sequences, 6% to 9% of them found once; the top ten carry 10% to 15%. The sample consisted of PBMCs from blood, taken about 23 months after vaccination. The receptors derive from a man between 50 and 75 years old who received an inactivated influenza vaccine.

The table lists this clonotype with many counts. V usage is TRBV5-1 and J usage is TRBJ2-3, with a tentative D call TRBD2 (6 bases). The germline CDR1 and CDR2 sequences are SGHRS and YFSETQ. V was trimmed by 4 bases and J by 4 bases, leaving 16 bases between them. CDR3 size: 15 residues. The CDR3, as DNA: TGCGCCAGCAGCCTCCCGACGGGAGTTGCAGATACGCAGTATTTT. It codes for CASSLPTGVADTQYF.

This clonotype was found many times. This chain connects TRBV5-6 to TRBJ1-6; D gene uncertain. Trimming took off 3 bases at V and 3 bases at J, with 10 bases between the two ends. Germline V gene sequence: CDR1 SGHDT, CDR2 YYEEEE. CDR3 length equals 15 residues. The CDR3 DNA is TGTGCCAGCAGCTACCGACAATTCTATAATTCACCCCTCCACTTT. This sequence encodes CASSYRQFYNSPLHF.

This clonotype was found many times. The chain is built from TRBV12-3 or TRBV12-4 and TRBJ2-7; unclear D gene. The CDR3 consists of 13 residues. The germline V and J ends were trimmed by 3 bases and 2 bases, with 8 bases remaining between them. CDR3 protein: CASSLARAYEQYF. The CDR3 nucleotides read TGTGCCAGCAGTTTGGCCAGAGCCTACGAGCAGTACTTC.

This clonotype was detected a few times. This sequence joins TRBV15 and TRBJ2-7; tentative D call: TRBD1 (6 bases). Germline V CDR1 and CDR2: LNHNV, YYDKDF (reference sequence). Trimming left V 5 bases short and J 2 bases short, with 13 bases between. This CDR3 is 14 amino acids long. The CDR3 loop is CATSSSRGTYEQYF. In nucleotides, the CDR3 is TGTGCCACCAGCTCAAGTAGGGGGACCTACGAGCAGTACTTC.

This clonotype was recorded a few times. This chain connects TRBV15 to TRBJ2-1; 10 nucleotides match TRBD1. Germline loops: CDR1 LNHNV, CDR2 YYDKDF (reference sequence). The ends lost 0 bases at V and 5 bases at J; junction bases unmatched: 4. This CDR3 is 16 amino acids long. The CDR3 protein is CATSRDAGTGDNEQFF. CDR3 nucleotide sequence: TGTGCCACCAGCAGAGATGCAGGGACAGGGGACAATGAGCAGTTCTTC.

This clonotype was recorded many times. This rearrangement joins TRBV6-2 or TRBV6-3 to TRBJ1-5; tentative D call: TRBD1 (5 bases). The CDR3 consists of 15 residues. The V end lost 3 bases, the J end lost 1 base, and 10 bases lay between the germline ends. Germline V CDR1 and CDR2: MNHEY, SVGEGT. CDR3 DNA: TGTGCCAGCAGTTATACTGGACAAAGCAATCAGCCCCAGCATTTT. This codes for CASSYTGQSNQPQHF.

This chain joins TRBV20-1 and TRBJ1-6, with D hard to call. The V gene lost 6 bases and the J gene lost 6 bases, with 24 bases spanning the gap. The CDR3 runs to 17 residues. Germline V CDR1 and CDR2: DFQATT, SNEGSKA (reference sequence). For the CDR3, the DNA is TGCAGTGCCCACCCGGGGTTCTCATTACGGGTTAATTCACCCCTCCACTTT. It is translated as CSAHPGFSLRVNSPLHF.

There are a few counts of this clonotype. The chain has TRBV7-9 and TRBJ2-5; D is undetermined. V lost 3 bases, J lost 4 bases, and 15 bases lay in between. The CDR3 is 15 residues long. The V gene's germline CDR1 is SEHNR and CDR2 FQNEAQ (reference sequence). The CDR3, as DNA: TGTGCCAGCAGCTTCTCAGCGATTGGGCGAGAGACCCAGTACTTC. Its protein product is CASSFSAIGRETQYF.

The sample holds a few counts of this clonotype. V and J are TRBV6-2 or TRBV6-3 and TRBJ2-1; 9 bases are shared with TRBD1. With V trimmed by 7 bases and J by 4 bases, 5 bases remained unmatched. Germline CDR1 MNHEY, CDR2 SVGEGT. The CDR3 consists of 14 residues. DNA for the CDR3: TGTGCCAGCACCAGGGGACAGGGTTACAATGAGCAGTTCTTC. Residues: CASTRGQGYNEQFF.

Concerning this clonotype: Being one base from a much bigger clone, this may be a read error. CDR3 region: CASSPKGGIYNEQFF. In DNA form, the CDR3 reads TGCGCCAGCAGCCCGAAGGGGGGTATCTACAATGAGCAGTTCTTC. J is TRBJ2-1 and V is TRBV5-1; D tentatively fits TRBD1 or TRBD2 (6 bases each). The V end lost 4 bases, the J end lost 3 bases, and 14 bases lay between the germline ends. Germline V gene sequence: CDR1 SGHRS, CDR2 YFSETQ. The CDR3 totals 15 residues.

V is TRBV5-1 and J is TRBJ1-4; D gene ambiguous. V was pared by 0 bases and J by 0 bases, with 12 bases between. There are 17 residues in the CDR3. Germline CDR1 SGHRS, CDR2 YFSETQ. CDR3 nucleotides: TGCGCCAGCAGCTTGGCCGGGCGGTATGCAACTAATGAAAAACTGTTTTTT. Protein: CASSLAGRYATNEKLFF.

This clonotype was seen repeatedly, ten times or more. V is TRBV24-1 and J is TRBJ2-1; D gene unclear. The V end was cut by 1 base, the J end by 8 bases, with 8 bases between. The CDR3 extends over 13 amino acids. The germline CDR1 and CDR2 sequences are KGHDR and SFDVKD. This chain's CDR3 is CATSDLDKYEQFF. The CDR3 nucleotides are TGTGCCACCAGTGATTTAGACAAGTATGAGCAGTTCTTC.

The sample holds a few counts of this clonotype. The genes are TRBV20-1 and TRBJ2-7; D is ambiguous. The germline V gene encodes CDR1 DFQATT and CDR2 SNEGSKA (reference sequence). Trimming stripped 0 bases from V and 0 bases from J, with 12 bases between. The CDR3 is 15 residues long. The CDR3: CSARDLVRNSYEQYF. CDR3 DNA sequence: TGCAGTGCTAGAGATTTGGTCCGCAACTCCTACGAGCAGTACTTC.

This clonotype was counted only a few times. The chain combines TRBV15 with TRBJ2-5, with D maybe TRBD1 (6 bases). V was pared by 0 bases and J by 9 bases, with 17 bases between. The CDR3 has 15 amino acids. Germline V gene data show CDR1 as LNHNV and CDR2 as YYDKDF (reference sequence). CDR3 bases: TGTGCCACCAGCAGAGATACAGGAGGACCAGGGGCCCAGTACTTC. It encodes CATSRDTGGPGAQYF.

Only a few counts were recorded for this clonotype. CDR3 bases: TGTGCCAGCAGCCAAGCCAGGGCAGGGGAGACCCAGTACTTC. The encoded protein is CASSQARAGETQYF. The V gene is TRBV3-1, the J gene TRBJ2-5; D may be TRBD1 (5 bases). This CDR3 region has 14 residues. V was trimmed by 1 base and J by 5 bases, leaving 11 bases between them. In germline, CDR1 is LGHDT, CDR2 YNNKEL (reference sequence).

The V call is TRBV5-1, the J call TRBJ2-7; 9 bases align to TRBD1. Germline V gives CDR1 SGHRS, CDR2 YFSETQ. The CDR3 runs to 16 residues. Germline trimming cut 4 bases from V and 4 bases from J; bases unmatched to any gene: 12. CDR3 nucleotide sequence: TGCGCCAGCAGCCGGGGGACAGGGCGAAACTTATACGAGCAGTACTTC. As protein: CASSRGTGRNLYEQYF.

The table lists this clonotype with a few counts. This rearrangement joins TRBV7-9 to TRBJ1-3, with unresolved D. In germline, CDR1 is SEHNR, CDR2 FQNEAQ (reference sequence). V lost 1 base, J lost 0 bases, and 4 bases lay in between. CDR3 length: 14 residues. This CDR3 is CASSLVGSGNTIYF. The CDR3 DNA sequence: TGTGCCAGCAGCTTAGTCGGCTCTGGAAACACCATATATTTT.

This clonotype was detected a few times. The V gene is TRBV7-2, the J gene TRBJ2-7, with D perhaps TRBD1 (5 bases). Between the trimmed V and J ends, which lost 5 bases and 7 bases, there was a span of 21 bases. Germline V CDR1 and CDR2: SGHTA, FQGNSA. CDR3 length: 15 amino acids. In DNA form, the CDR3 reads TGTGCCAGCAGCCCTGGGGCAGGGCCCGCCTTAGAGCAGTACTTC. Protein sequence: CASSPGAGPALEQYF.

This clonotype was seen at least ten times. This chain connects TRBV6-1 to TRBJ1-2; a weak D match, TRBD1 (6 bases). Trimming cost V 2 bases and J 8 bases, with 24 bases left between them. Germline V gene sequence: CDR1 MNHNS, CDR2 SASEGT. The CDR3 extends over 17 amino acids. This CDR3 reads CASSELAGTPALSGYTF. The CDR3 DNA reads TGTGCCAGCAGTGAACTAGCCGGGACACCTGCTTTATCGGGCTACACCTTC.

The chain combines TRBV15 with TRBJ2-5, with D perhaps given as TRBD1 or TRBD2 (5 bases each). The length of the CDR3 is 15 residues. The V end lost 8 bases, the J end lost 2 bases, and 18 bases lay between the germline ends. CDR1 is LNHNV and CDR2 is YYDKDF in the germline V gene (reference sequence). The DNA of the CDR3 is TGTGCCACCTCCACGAGGGACCGAGAACAAGAGACCCAGTACTTC. Translating gives CATSTRDREQETQYF.

This clonotype was seen many times. The gene calls are TRBV20-1 and TRBJ2-3; TRBD1 aligns across 7 bases. V was pared by 3 bases and J by 0 bases, with 15 bases of the junction left unmatched. There are 18 residues in the CDR3. Germline V lookup: CDR1 DFQATT, CDR2 SNEGSKA (reference sequence). CDR3 sequence reads: CSASQRGQGGPSTDTQYF. CDR3 coding DNA: TGCAGTGCTAGTCAAAGGGGGCAGGGTGGACCTAGCACAGATACGCAGTATTTT.

In this sample, this clonotype turned up a few times. The V gene is TRBV27, the J gene TRBJ2-3; D ambiguous. This CDR3 region has 16 residues. The germline V gene has CDR1 MNHEY and CDR2 SMNVEV (reference sequence). V gave up 6 bases and J gave up 2 bases, with 18 bases separating them. CDR3 protein: CASRLRSVGPTDTQYF. CDR3 coding DNA: TGTGCCAGCAGACTTCGCTCCGTAGGGCCCACAGATACGCAGTATTTT.

This clonotype has more than one count but fewer than ten. V and J are TRBV10-1 and TRBJ2-7, with D perhaps being TRBD1 or TRBD2 (5 bases each). Germline V CDR1 and CDR2: WNHNN, SYGVQD (reference sequence). Trimming pared 3 bases from V and 3 bases from J, leaving 15 bases between. The CDR3 extends over 15 amino acids. The CDR3 DNA reads TGCGCCAGCAGTGACGATTTAGGGACCCACTACGAGCAGTACTTC. Translating gives CASSDDLGTHYEQYF.

This clonotype was observed at least ten times. The chain carries TRBV7-9 and TRBJ1-1, with TRBD1 identical over 7 bases. The CDR3 runs 14 residues. J lost 3 bases, V lost 4 bases, and 5 bases had no gene match. Germline V lookup: CDR1 SEHNR, CDR2 FQNEAQ (reference sequence). The CDR3 loop reads CASSSFDRDTEAFF. DNA of the CDR3: TGTGCCAGCAGCTCTTTTGACAGGGACACTGAAGCTTTCTTT.

There are a few counts of this clonotype. The gene calls are TRBV9 and TRBJ2-2, with a tentative D call TRBD2 (6 bases). The germline V and J ends were trimmed by 2 bases and 7 bases, with 12 bases remaining between them. CDR3 size: 14 residues. The germline V gene has CDR1 SGDLS and CDR2 YYNGEE. CDR3 coding DNA: TGTGCCAGCAGCGTTGGAGGGCGAGGCGGGGAGCTGTTTTTT. Its protein product is CASSVGGRGGELFF.

This clonotype has ten or more counts. The chain couples TRBV7-2 to TRBJ2-3; 13 positions agree with TRBD2. The V gene end was trimmed by 6 bases and the J gene end by 2 bases; junction bases not matched to a gene: 5. CDR3 length: 16 residues. The germline CDR1 and CDR2 sequences are SGHTA and FQGNSA. Here the CDR3 reads CASSSGLAGLTDTQYF. CDR3 DNA sequence: TGTGCCAGCAGTTCGGGACTAGCGGGACTCACAGATACGCAGTATTTT. Full variable domain (remainder filled in from reference TRBV7-2 and TRBJ2-3): GAGVSQSPSNKVTEKGKDVELRCDPISGHTALYWYRQSLGQGLEFLIYFQGNSAPDKSGLPSDRFSAERTGGSVSTLTIQRTQQEDSAVYLCASSSGLAGLTDTQYFGPGTRLTVL.

The chain employs TRBV6-2 or TRBV6-3 and TRBJ2-5; 13 bases agree with TRBD2. Germline values: CDR1 MNHEY, CDR2 SVGEGT. With 4 bases clipped from V and 6 bases from J, the junction kept 8 bases outside the gene matches. CDR3 length equals 16 residues. In nucleotides, the CDR3 is TGTGCCAGCAGTTCCGACGGACTAGCGGGAGCAAAGACCCAGTACTTC. This translates into CASSSDGLAGAKTQYF.

This clonotype was picked up many times. The chain joins TRBV20-1 to TRBJ1-5, with D possibly TRBD1 on 5 matching bases. Germline loops: CDR1 DFQATT, CDR2 SNEGSKA (reference sequence). V lost 4 bases, J lost 2 bases, and 9 bases lay in between. The CDR3 is made up of 13 amino acids. The CDR3 DNA reads as TGCAGTGCTATTGGGACTCGCAATCAGCCCCAGCATTTT. It yields the protein CSAIGTRNQPQHF.

This clonotype was recorded a few times. CDR3 DNA: TGTGCCAGCAGGTTGCTTCTAGCGGGGGGGCCAGATACGCAGTATTTT. Translated, it gives CASRLLLAGGPDTQYF. This chain connects TRBV11-2 to TRBJ2-3; 12 bases are shared with TRBD2. V was pared by 6 bases and J by 4 bases, with 8 bases of the junction left unmatched. The germline V gene encodes CDR1 SGHAT and CDR2 FQNNGV. The CDR3 consists of 16 residues.